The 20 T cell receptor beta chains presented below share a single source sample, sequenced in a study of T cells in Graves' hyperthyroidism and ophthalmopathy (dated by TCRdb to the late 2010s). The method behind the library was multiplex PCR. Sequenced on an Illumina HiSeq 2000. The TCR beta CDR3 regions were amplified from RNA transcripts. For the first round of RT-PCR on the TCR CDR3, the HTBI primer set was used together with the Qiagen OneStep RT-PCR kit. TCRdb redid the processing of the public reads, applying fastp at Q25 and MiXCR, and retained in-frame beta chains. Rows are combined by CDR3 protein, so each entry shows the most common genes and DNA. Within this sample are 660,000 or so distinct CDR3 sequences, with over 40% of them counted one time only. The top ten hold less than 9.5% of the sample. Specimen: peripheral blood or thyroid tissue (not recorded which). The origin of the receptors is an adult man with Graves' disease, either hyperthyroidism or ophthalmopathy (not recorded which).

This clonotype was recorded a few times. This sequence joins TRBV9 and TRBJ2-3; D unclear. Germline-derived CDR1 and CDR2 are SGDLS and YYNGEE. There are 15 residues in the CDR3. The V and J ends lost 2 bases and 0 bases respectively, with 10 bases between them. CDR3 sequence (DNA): TGTGCCAGCAGCGTCTCTGGGGTGAGCACAGATACGCAGTATTTT. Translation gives CASSVSGVSTDTQYF. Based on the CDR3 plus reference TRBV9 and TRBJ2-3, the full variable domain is DSGVTQTPKHLITATGQRVTLRCSPRSGDLSVYWYQQSLDQGLQFLIQYYNGEERAKGNILERFSAQQFPDLHSELNLSSLELGDSALYFCASSVSGVSTDTQYFGPGTRLTVL.

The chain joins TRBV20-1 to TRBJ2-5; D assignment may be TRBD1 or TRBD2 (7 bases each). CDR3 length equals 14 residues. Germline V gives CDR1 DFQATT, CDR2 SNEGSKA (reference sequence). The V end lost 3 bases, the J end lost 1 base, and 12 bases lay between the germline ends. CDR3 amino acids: CSASRGGRQETQYF. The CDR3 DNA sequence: TGCAGTGCTAGCAGGGGGGGGCGCCAAGAGACCCAGTACTTC.

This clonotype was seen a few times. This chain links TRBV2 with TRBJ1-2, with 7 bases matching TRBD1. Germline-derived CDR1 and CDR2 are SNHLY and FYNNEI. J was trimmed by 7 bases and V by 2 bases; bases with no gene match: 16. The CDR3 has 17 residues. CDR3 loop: CASSERLASGGYIGYTF. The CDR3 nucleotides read TGTGCCAGCAGTGAAAGGTTGGCGTCAGGGGGGTACATTGGCTACACCTTC. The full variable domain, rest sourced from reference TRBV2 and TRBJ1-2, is EPEVTQTPSHQVTQMGQEVILRCVPISNHLYFYWYRQILGQKVEFLVSFYNNEISEKSEIFDDQFSVERPDGSNFTLKIRSTKLEDSAMYFCASSERLASGGYIGYTFGSGTRLTVV.

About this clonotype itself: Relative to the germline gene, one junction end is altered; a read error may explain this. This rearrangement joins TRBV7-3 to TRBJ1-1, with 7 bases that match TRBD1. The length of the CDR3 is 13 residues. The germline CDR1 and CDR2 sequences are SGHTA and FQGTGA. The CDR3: CASSRQGGTEASF. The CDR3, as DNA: TGTGCCAGCAGCCGACAGGGTGGAACTGAAGCTTCCTTT.

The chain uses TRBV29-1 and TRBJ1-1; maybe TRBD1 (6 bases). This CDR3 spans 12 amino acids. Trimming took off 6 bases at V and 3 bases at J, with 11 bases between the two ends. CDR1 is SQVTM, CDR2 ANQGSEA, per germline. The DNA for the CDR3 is TGCAGCGTAACAGGGATCGACACTGAAGCTTTCTTT. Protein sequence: CSVTGIDTEAFF.

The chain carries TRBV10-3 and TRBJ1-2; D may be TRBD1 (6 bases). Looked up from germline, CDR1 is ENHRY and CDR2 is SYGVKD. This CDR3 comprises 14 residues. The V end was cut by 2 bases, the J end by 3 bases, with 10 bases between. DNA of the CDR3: TGTGCCATCAGTGAGACAGAGGGGGACTATGGCTACACCTTC. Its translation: CAISETEGDYGYTF.

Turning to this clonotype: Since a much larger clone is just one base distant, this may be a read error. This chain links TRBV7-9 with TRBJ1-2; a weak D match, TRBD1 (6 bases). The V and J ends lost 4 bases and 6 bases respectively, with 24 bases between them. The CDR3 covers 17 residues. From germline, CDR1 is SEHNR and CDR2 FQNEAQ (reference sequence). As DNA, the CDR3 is TGTGCCAGCAGCTCCCACCAGATAGGGGGAAGCTCCCATGGCTACACCTTC. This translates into CASSSHQIGGSSHGYTF.

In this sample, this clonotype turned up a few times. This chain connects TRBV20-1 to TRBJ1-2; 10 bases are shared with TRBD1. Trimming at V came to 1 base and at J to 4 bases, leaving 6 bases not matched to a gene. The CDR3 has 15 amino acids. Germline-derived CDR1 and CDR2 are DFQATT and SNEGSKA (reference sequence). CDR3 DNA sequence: TGCAGTGCTAGAGCTCCAGACAGGGGGCCCTATGGCTACACCTTC. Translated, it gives CSARAPDRGPYGYTF.

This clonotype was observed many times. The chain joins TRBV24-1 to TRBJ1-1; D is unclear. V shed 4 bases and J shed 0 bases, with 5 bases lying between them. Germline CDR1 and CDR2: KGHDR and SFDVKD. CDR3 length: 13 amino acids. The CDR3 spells CATSDPMNTEAFF. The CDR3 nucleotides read TGTGCCACCAGTGACCCTATGAACACTGAAGCTTTCTTT.

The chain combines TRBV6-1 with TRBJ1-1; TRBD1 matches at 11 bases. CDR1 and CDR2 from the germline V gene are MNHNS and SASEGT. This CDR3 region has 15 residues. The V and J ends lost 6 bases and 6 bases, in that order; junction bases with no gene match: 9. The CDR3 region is CASSPRTGGSAEAFF. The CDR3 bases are TGTGCCAGCAGCCCTCGGACAGGGGGCAGCGCTGAAGCTTTCTTT.

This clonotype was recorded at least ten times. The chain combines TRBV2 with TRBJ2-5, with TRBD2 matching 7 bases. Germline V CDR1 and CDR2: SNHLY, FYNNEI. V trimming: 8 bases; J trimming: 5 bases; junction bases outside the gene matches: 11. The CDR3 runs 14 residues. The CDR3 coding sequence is TGTGCCAGCGGGAGAGGGGAGGGAGGGGAGACCCAGTACTTC. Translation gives CASGRGEGGETQYF.

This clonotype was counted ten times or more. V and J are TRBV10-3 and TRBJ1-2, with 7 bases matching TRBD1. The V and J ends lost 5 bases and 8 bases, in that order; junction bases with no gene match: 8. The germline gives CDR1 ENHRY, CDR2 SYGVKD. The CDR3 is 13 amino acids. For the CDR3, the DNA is TGTGCCATCAGTCCGGACAGGAAGGTCGGCTACACCTTC. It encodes CAISPDRKVGYTF.

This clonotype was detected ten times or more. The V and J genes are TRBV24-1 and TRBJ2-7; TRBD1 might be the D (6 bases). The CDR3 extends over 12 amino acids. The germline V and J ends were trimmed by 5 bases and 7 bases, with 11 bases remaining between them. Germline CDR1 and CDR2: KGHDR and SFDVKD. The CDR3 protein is CATSVTGMEQYF. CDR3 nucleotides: TGTGCCACCAGTGTAACAGGGATGGAGCAGTACTTC.

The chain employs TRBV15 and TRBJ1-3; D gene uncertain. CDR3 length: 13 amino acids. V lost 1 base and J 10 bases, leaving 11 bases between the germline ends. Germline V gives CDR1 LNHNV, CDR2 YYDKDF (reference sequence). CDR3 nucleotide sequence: TGTGCCACCAGCAGAGTGGCGGGAGAGACCATATATTTT. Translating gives CATSRVAGETIYF.

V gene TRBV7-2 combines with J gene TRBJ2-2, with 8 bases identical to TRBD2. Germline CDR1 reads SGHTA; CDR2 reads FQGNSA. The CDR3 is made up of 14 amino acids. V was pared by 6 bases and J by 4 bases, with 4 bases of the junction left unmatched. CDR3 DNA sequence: TGTGCCAGCAGTCCGGGACTAGTCACCGGGGAGCTGTTTTTT. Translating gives CASSPGLVTGELFF.

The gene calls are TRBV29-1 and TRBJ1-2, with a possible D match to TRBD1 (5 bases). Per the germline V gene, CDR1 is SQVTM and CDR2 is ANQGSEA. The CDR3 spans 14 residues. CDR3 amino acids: CSASSSQATYGYTF. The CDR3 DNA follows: TGCAGTGCCAGCAGTTCACAGGCAACTTATGGCTACACCTTC.

CDR3 protein: CASSAGTDTEAFF. The CDR3 region has the DNA TGTGCCAGCAGCGCAGGGACAGATACTGAAGCTTTCTTT. This rearrangement joins TRBV11-2 to TRBJ1-1; 7 bases match TRBD1. J was trimmed by 5 bases and V by 5 bases; bases with no gene match: 5. CDR1 is SGHAT and CDR2 is FQNNGV in the germline V gene. This CDR3 spans 13 amino acids.

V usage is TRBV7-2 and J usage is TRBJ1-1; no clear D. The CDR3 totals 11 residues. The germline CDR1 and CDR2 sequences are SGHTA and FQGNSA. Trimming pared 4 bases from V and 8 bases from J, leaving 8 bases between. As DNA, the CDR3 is TGTGCCAGCAGCTGGCAAGGGGAAGCTTTCTTT. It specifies CASSWQGEAFF. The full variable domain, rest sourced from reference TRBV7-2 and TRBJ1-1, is GAGVSQSPSNKVTEKGKDVELRCDPISGHTALYWYRQSLGQGLEFLIYFQGNSAPDKSGLPSDRFSAERTGGSVSTLTIQRTQQEDSAVYLCASSWQGEAFFGQGTRLTVV.

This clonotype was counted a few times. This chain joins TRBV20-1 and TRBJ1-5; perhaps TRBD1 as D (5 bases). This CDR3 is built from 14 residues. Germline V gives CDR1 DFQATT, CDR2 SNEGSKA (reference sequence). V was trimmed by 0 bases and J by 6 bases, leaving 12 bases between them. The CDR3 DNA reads TGCAGTGCTAGAGATCCCCAGGGCGGTCAGCCCCAGCATTTT. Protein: CSARDPQGGQPQHF.

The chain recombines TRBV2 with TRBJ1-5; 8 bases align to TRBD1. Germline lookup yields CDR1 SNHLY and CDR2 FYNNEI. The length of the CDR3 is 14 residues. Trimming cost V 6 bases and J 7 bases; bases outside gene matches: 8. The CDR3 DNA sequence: TGTGCCAGCAGGGGGACAGGATTCGGGCAGCCCCAGCATTTT. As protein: CASRGTGFGQPQHF.